This T cell receptor beta chain was retrieved from a study of T cell clonotyping in hematopoietic cell transplantation. Clones were read by immunoSEQ multiplex PCR, and TCRdb kept only the in-frame ones, dropping some. The sample carries about 27,000 clones, roughly 95% recorded once. From germline, CDR1 is SGHRS and CDR2 YFSETQ. The V gene lost 7 bases and the J gene lost 7 bases, with 23 bases spanning the gap. The CDR3 is 15 amino acids. Sequenced: peripheral blood mononuclear cells. The rearrangement links TRBV5-1 to TRBJ1-2, with D uncertain. The clonotype comes from a man in his forties or fifties in good health. Some clones in this sample may be carry-over from other donors' samples. The CDR3 loop is CASGIVGFWPFGYTF. The CDR3 DNA is TGCGCCAGCGGAATCGTGGGGTTTTGGCCTTTTGGCTACACCTTC.